Following are 8 T cell receptor beta chains from one sample sequenced in a study of cytomegalovirus exposure and HLA in healthy donors. PCR involved 60 Vbeta and 13 Jbeta primers. The protocol was immunoSEQ multiplex PCR, while the TCRdb copy is restricted to in-frame clones and leaves out a portion. The repertoire holds about 170,000 clones, with approximately 80% as singletons. The sequencing input was PBMCs. The receptors stem from a boy between 2 and 10 years old in good health and CMV-seronegative.

The chain joins TRBV27 to TRBJ1-5; 7 bases match TRBD1. CDR1 is MNHEY and CDR2 is SMNVEV in the germline V gene (reference sequence). This CDR3 spans 15 amino acids. J gave up 4 bases and V 1 base, and 4 bases lay outside the gene matches. CDR3 in DNA: TGTGCCAGCAGTTTATTGGGACAGCTTAATCAGCCCCAGCATTTT. This encodes CASSLLGQLNQPQHF.

This clone showed up just once. The chain has TRBV7-9 and TRBJ1-1; possible D gene TRBD1, 6 bases. The CDR3 has 14 amino acids. Between the trimmed V and J ends, which lost 5 bases and 5 bases, there was a span of 15 bases. CDR1 SEHNR and CDR2 FQNEAQ come from the germline V gene (reference sequence). CDR3 sequence: CASSPERGGTEAFF. CDR3 nucleotides: TGTGCCAGCAGCCCTGAAAGGGGGGGGACTGAAGCTTTCTTT.

DNA of the CDR3: TGCAGCGTTGTCCCAGGTAACACTGAAGCTTTCTTT. Its translation: CSVVPGNTEAFF. The chain employs TRBV29-1 and TRBJ1-1, with D uncertain. Germline V CDR1 and CDR2: SQVTM, ANQGSEA. CDR3 size: 12 residues. V lost 4 bases to trimming and J lost 2 bases, with 8 bases between them.

V is TRBV10-3 and J is TRBJ1-1, with 7 bases identical to TRBD1. Germline lookup yields CDR1 ENHRY and CDR2 SYGVKD. V lost 9 bases and J lost 1; bases outside the gene matches: 11. The CDR3 covers 15 residues. DNA for the CDR3: TGTGCCATTAAACTAGCCGGGACAGCGAACACTGAAGCTTTCTTT. Translating gives CAIKLAGTANTEAFF.

Only a few counts were recorded for this clone. The chain has TRBV30 and TRBJ2-1; 9 nucleotides line up with TRBD2. This CDR3 has 14 amino acids. V was clipped by 4 bases and J by 6 bases; unmatched bases: 7. Germline loops: CDR1 GTSNPN, CDR2 SVGIG (reference sequence). The CDR3 here is CAWTQGGGANEQFF. DNA of the CDR3: TGTGCCTGGACTCAGGGCGGGGGGGCCAATGAGCAGTTCTTC.

This clone has just a few counts. CDR3 amino acids: CATSRPTADSPIEQYF. The CDR3 DNA sequence: TGTGCCACCAGCAGACCTACAGCGGACAGTCCAATCGAGCAGTACTTC. The chain carries TRBV15 and TRBJ2-7, with D possibly matching TRBD1 (6 bases). Germline V gene sequence: CDR1 LNHNV, CDR2 YYDKDF (reference sequence). The CDR3 totals 16 residues. Trimming cost V 2 bases and J 6 bases, with 20 bases left between them. The full variable domain, rest sourced from reference TRBV15 and TRBJ2-7, is DAMVIQNPRYQVTQFGKPVTLSCSQTLNHNVMYWYQQKSSQAPKLLFHYYDKDFNNEADTPDNFQSRRPNTSFCFLDIRSPGLGDTAMYLCATSRPTADSPIEQYFGPGTRLTVT.

The rearrangement links TRBV19 to TRBJ1-1; D is possibly TRBD1 (5 bases). The CDR3 extends over 13 amino acids. V lost 2 bases to trimming and J lost 4 bases, with 8 bases between them. Germline V lookup: CDR1 LNHDA, CDR2 SQIVND (reference sequence). CDR3 in amino acids: CASSIQGSTEAFF. CDR3 nucleotide sequence: TGTGCCAGTAGTATACAGGGTAGCACTGAAGCTTTCTTT.

The chain has TRBV6-1 and TRBJ2-3, with 8 bases matching TRBD2. This CDR3 is 16 amino acids long. Trimming removed 1 base from V and 1 base from J; junction bases left unmatched: 4. Per the germline V gene, CDR1 is MNHNS and CDR2 is SASEGT. The CDR3 coding sequence is TGTGCCAGCAGTGAAGGGGCCGGGAGGGGCACAGATACGCAGTATTTT. This sequence encodes CASSEGAGRGTDTQYF.